Each of the 16 T cell receptor beta chains below was sequenced from the same sample in a study of T-cell memory formation after mild COVID-19. One entry per CDR3 protein results from TCRdb running MiXCR on the 5' RACE reads. The sample carries roughly 100,000 distinct CDR3 sequences, 17% recorded once. Sequenced material: PBMCs or a T cell subset sorted from them (not recorded which). These receptors came from an adult woman who had mild COVID-19 (a few samples of this study predate the infection). Cell type and time point are not known.

This clonotype was recorded a few times. The chain has TRBV2 and TRBJ1-3; 9 positions agree with TRBD1. CDR1 and CDR2 (germline): SNHLY, FYNNEI. Trimming took 10 bases from V and 8 from J; bases not matched to a gene: 6. The CDR3 has 12 residues. The CDR3 region is CAIDRGVDTIYF. The DNA for the CDR3 is TGTGCCATCGACAGGGGGGTAGACACCATATATTTT. Looking up the rest from reference TRBV2 and TRBJ1-3 gives the full variable domain: EPEVTQTPSHQVTQMGQEVILRCVPISNHLYFYWYRQILGQKVEFLVSFYNNEISEKSEIFDDQFSVERPDGSNFTLKIRSTKLEDSAMYFCAIDRGVDTIYFGEGSWLTVV.

This clonotype occurred a few times. CDR3 DNA: TGTGCCAGCAGCTTGGTGGCCGGGGGTGGCGGGACTAACGAGCAGTACTTC. Its translation is CASSLVAGGGGTNEQYF. The J gene is TRBJ2-7, the V gene TRBV7-8; 7 positions match TRBD2. Germline CDR1 is SGHVS and CDR2 is FQNEAQ. There are 17 residues in the CDR3. V lost 3 bases to trimming and J lost 5 bases; unmatched junction nucleotides: 16.

The chain joins TRBV9 to TRBJ1-2, with D perhaps matching TRBD1 (6 bases). V was pared by 4 bases and J by 2 bases, with 18 bases between. The CDR3 has 16 residues. Germline CDR1 is SGDLS and CDR2 is YYNGEE. Here the CDR3 DNA reads TGTGCCAGCAGCTCCAGACAGGACTACCTGAACTATGGCTACACCTTC. This encodes CASSSRQDYLNYGYTF.

The sample holds a few counts of this clonotype. V usage is TRBV7-3 and J usage is TRBJ2-1, with TRBD1 matching over 7 bases. The CDR3 has 13 amino acids. The germline V gene has CDR1 SGHTA and CDR2 FQGTGA. Trimming took 4 bases from V and 3 from J; bases not matched to a gene: 0. The CDR3 loop reads CASSWDSYNEQFF. In DNA, the CDR3 is TGTGCCAGCAGCTGGGACAGCTACAATGAGCAGTTCTTC.

This clonotype was recorded a few times. CDR3: CSVVPPGVAYEQYF. For the CDR3, the DNA is TGCAGCGTCGTACCTCCAGGGGTGGCCTACGAGCAGTACTTC. This chain uses TRBV29-1 with TRBJ2-7; D possibly corresponds to TRBD1 (6 bases). This CDR3 is 14 amino acids long. V was trimmed by 6 bases and J by 2 bases, leaving 17 bases between them. The germline V gene encodes CDR1 SQVTM and CDR2 ANQGSEA.

This clonotype occurred many times. The J gene is TRBJ2-7, the V gene TRBV15; 8 bases are a match to TRBD1. Looked up from germline, CDR1 is LNHNV and CDR2 is YYDKDF (reference sequence). This CDR3 contains 18 residues. Germline trimming cut 0 bases from V and 0 bases from J; bases unmatched to any gene: 10. CDR3 residues: CATSRDTETGQGSYEQYF. The DNA for the CDR3 is TGTGCCACCAGCAGAGATACGGAGACTGGACAGGGCTCCTACGAGCAGTACTTC.

This sequence joins TRBV12-5 and TRBJ2-4; 7 bases map to TRBD1. Per germline, CDR1 LGHNT and CDR2 FRNRAP. With V trimmed by 5 bases and J by 2 bases, 6 bases remained unmatched. The CDR3 is 15 residues long. CDR3 sequence reads: CASGPATGTKNIQYF. CDR3 in DNA: TGTGCTAGTGGTCCCGCGACAGGGACCAAAAACATTCAGTACTTC.

This clonotype was counted between two and nine times. The chain carries TRBV20-1 and TRBJ2-7, with 15 positions matching TRBD2. After removal of 1 base from V and 3 bases from J, the junction contained 10 bases not matched to a gene. This CDR3 contains 18 residues. Germline CDR1 is DFQATT and CDR2 is SNEGSKA (reference sequence). CDR3 in DNA: TGCAGTGCTAGAGTGGGACTAGCGGGAGGATTAACCCTCTACGAGCAGTACTTC. Translation: CSARVGLAGGLTLYEQYF.

This clonotype occurred a few times. This sequence joins TRBV4-2 and TRBJ2-7, with 12 bases lining up with TRBD2. The junction had 4 bases not matched to a gene; V was cut back by 4 bases and J by 0 bases. The CDR3 is 16 residues long. Germline V gene sequence: CDR1 LGHNA, CDR2 YNFKEQ. For the CDR3, the DNA is TGTGCCAGCAGCCCCACGACTAGCGGGAGCTCCTACGAGCAGTACTTC. This translates into CASSPTTSGSSYEQYF.

V is TRBV9 and J is TRBJ2-3; 8 bases align to TRBD2. Germline V CDR1 and CDR2: SGDLS, YYNGEE. This CDR3 is 16 amino acids long. J was trimmed by 2 bases and V by 0 bases; bases with no gene match: 5. CDR3 DNA sequence: TGTGCCAGCAGCGTAGCTGGCGGGGGGCACACAGATACGCAGTATTTT. It translates to CASSVAGGGHTDTQYF.

The DNA for the CDR3 is TGTGCCAGCAGCTCCGGGATATCGGGACTAGAAAAATTCCAAGAGACCCAGTACTTC. Translating it yields CASSSGISGLEKFQETQYF. The rearrangement joins TRBV7-9 to TRBJ2-5; TRBD2 matches at 8 bases. The length of the CDR3 is 19 residues. CDR1 SEHNR and CDR2 FQNEAQ come from the germline V gene (reference sequence). J gave up 1 base and V 4 bases, and 17 bases lay outside the gene matches. Based on the CDR3 plus reference TRBV7-9 and TRBJ2-5, the full variable domain is DTGVSQNPRHKITKRGQNVTFRCDPISEHNRLYWYRQTLGQGPEFLTYFQNEAQLEKSRLLSDRFSAERPKGSFSTLEIQRTEQGDSAMYLCASSSGISGLEKFQETQYFGPGTRLLVL.

In this sample, this clonotype turned up a few times. V is TRBV2 and J is TRBJ2-3, with unresolved D. CDR1 SNHLY and CDR2 FYNNEI come from the germline V gene. The CDR3 has 17 amino acids. V was cut by 0 bases and J by 3 bases, with 16 bases left in between. CDR3 sequence reads: CASSEAGSLGLTDTQYF. The CDR3 DNA sequence: TGTGCCAGCAGTGAAGCGGGGTCATTAGGGCTTACAGATACGCAGTATTTT.

This clonotype was found a few times. The CDR3, as DNA: TGTGCCAGCACCGACCGAGGCGGCAATGGCTACACCTTC. This encodes CASTDRGGNGYTF. The chain employs TRBV6-5 and TRBJ1-2; D remains unclear. CDR1 MNHEY and CDR2 SVGAGI come from the germline V gene. This CDR3 contains 13 residues. V shed 7 bases and J shed 6 bases, with 15 bases lying between them.

The gene calls are TRBV20-1 and TRBJ2-7, with a tentative D call TRBD1 (5 bases). The CDR3 extends over 15 amino acids. Germline values: CDR1 DFQATT, CDR2 SNEGSKA (reference sequence). Trimming took 3 bases from V and 3 from J, leaving 18 bases between them. CDR3 sequence (DNA): TGCAGTGCTAGCCCCCTACCTTTAAGGGGCTACGAGCAGTACTTC. Translation gives CSASPLPLRGYEQYF.

V gene TRBV29-1 combines with J gene TRBJ2-7; 9 bases match TRBD1. The CDR3 runs to 13 residues. V lost 4 bases to trimming and J lost 3 bases; unmatched junction nucleotides: 4. Germline CDR1 reads SQVTM; CDR2 reads ANQGSEA. CDR3 DNA sequence: TGCAGCGTTGTGGACAGGGGACGCTACGAGCAGTACTTC. Encoded protein: CSVVDRGRYEQYF.

This clonotype came up many times. This chain joins TRBV20-1 and TRBJ1-2, with D unclear. CDR1 is DFQATT, CDR2 SNEGSKA, per germline (reference sequence). This CDR3 contains 15 residues. Deletions cut 1 base from V and 4 bases from J, with 16 bases between. The CDR3 nucleotides are TGCAGTGCTAGAGTTGAGAGCAGCCAACCCTATGGCTACACCTTC. This encodes CSARVESSQPYGYTF.